One sample yielded the 9 T cell receptor beta chains listed below, sequenced in a study of cytomegalovirus exposure and HLA in healthy donors. The PCR used 60 Vbeta and 13 Jbeta primers. Only in-frame clones appear in the TCRdb table, and some are missing; sequencing was by immunoSEQ multiplex PCR. This repertoire includes about 140,000 clones. The sequencing sample was made of PBMCs. These TCRs come from a male donor in good health and CMV-seronegative.

The chain is built from TRBV29-1 and TRBJ2-5, with 11 bases identical to TRBD2. The CDR3 has 15 amino acids. Germline CDR1 is SQVTM and CDR2 is ANQGSEA. V gave up 4 bases and J gave up 2 bases; unmatched junction bases: 6. CDR3 in DNA: TGCAGCGTTGTGGGGGGACTAGCGGATCAAGAGACCCAGTACTTC. As protein: CSVVGGLADQETQYF.

CDR3 region: CATSGTGTSGYEQYF. CDR3 coding DNA: TGTGCCACCAGCGGTACCGGGACTAGCGGCTACGAGCAGTACTTC. The chain employs TRBV15 and TRBJ2-7; 11 bases are a match to TRBD2. Losses at the gene ends were 5 bases for V and 3 bases for J; bases not matched to a gene: 6. Germline lookup yields CDR1 LNHNV and CDR2 YYDKDF (reference sequence). CDR3 length: 15 residues.

This chain uses TRBV6-4 with TRBJ2-1; 9 bases fit TRBD2. The V gene end was trimmed by 1 base and the J gene end by 6 bases; junction bases not matched to a gene: 10. The germline gives CDR1 MRHNA, CDR2 SNTAGT. This CDR3 region has 17 residues. In DNA, the CDR3 is TGTGCCAGCAGTGACTTAGCGGGAGTATTTTCCCTCAATGAGCAGTTCTTC. Its translation is CASSDLAGVFSLNEQFF.

The chain couples TRBV10-3 to TRBJ1-1; TRBD1 matches at 8 bases. Per the germline V gene, CDR1 is ENHRY and CDR2 is SYGVKD. The J segment lost 5 bases and the V segment lost 10 bases, leaving 12 bases of the junction unmatched. The CDR3 loop spans 14 amino acids. The CDR3 coding sequence is TGTGCCACCATTGACAGGGGCGAGGGTACTGAAGCTTTCTTT. This encodes CATIDRGEGTEAFF.

The genes are TRBV5-1 and TRBJ2-1; 8 bases align to TRBD1. CDR3 length equals 16 residues. The V gene's germline CDR1 is SGHRS and CDR2 YFSETQ. Trimming at V came to 1 base and at J to 0 bases, leaving 3 bases not matched to a gene. The CDR3, as DNA: TGCGCCAGCAGCTTGTCTACAGGGGGCTCCTACAATGAGCAGTTCTTC. Translating gives CASSLSTGGSYNEQFF.

This rearrangement joins TRBV7-9 to TRBJ1-1, with 8 bases identical to TRBD1. Germline loops: CDR1 SEHNR, CDR2 FQNEAQ (reference sequence). V was pared by 6 bases and J by 4 bases, with 7 bases of the junction left unmatched. CDR3 length equals 14 residues. This chain's CDR3 is CASRSGGRGTEAFF. CDR3 in DNA: TGTGCCAGCAGATCAGGGGGCCGTGGCACTGAAGCTTTCTTT.

The chain is built from TRBV5-1 and TRBJ2-5; TRBD2 is a possible D gene (7 bases). Germline V gene sequence: CDR1 SGHRS, CDR2 YFSETQ. The length of the CDR3 is 14 residues. V lost 2 bases and J 4 bases, leaving 12 bases between the germline ends. In DNA, the CDR3 is TGCGCCAGCAGCTTTACAGGGAGGGGAGAGACCCAGTACTTC. As protein: CASSFTGRGETQYF. Using reference TRBV5-1 and TRBJ2-5 for the parts outside the CDR3, the full variable domain is KAGVTQTPRYLIKTRGQQVTLSCSPISGHRSVSWYQQTPGQGLQFLFEYFSETQRNKGNFPGRFSGRQFSNSRSEMNVSTLELGDSALYLCASSFTGRGETQYFGPGTRLLVL.

The CDR3 nucleotides are TGTGCCAGCAGCTTGTTGTCAGGGGCACGAGATACGCAGTATTTT. This encodes CASSLLSGARDTQYF. This chain joins TRBV5-4 and TRBJ2-3; maybe TRBD1 (6 bases). This CDR3 region has 15 residues. Trimming stripped 1 base from V and 5 bases from J, with 14 bases between. Germline V CDR1 and CDR2: SGHNT, YYREEE (reference sequence).

The chain uses TRBV28 and TRBJ1-1; 12 nucleotides align to TRBD1. The CDR3 runs to 16 residues. Germline CDR1 and CDR2: MDHEN and SYDVKM. The ends lost 5 bases at V and 6 bases at J; junction bases unmatched: 10. This chain's CDR3 is CASSPLKGTGGPEAFF. The CDR3 bases are TGTGCCAGCAGTCCCCTGAAAGGGACAGGGGGCCCTGAAGCTTTCTTT.